Sequencing of this T cell receptor (beta chain) was carried out in a study of early T cells in non-severe SARS-CoV-2 infection. Study in general: Investigators sequenced bulk RNA drawn from unsorted whole blood, and chains remained unpaired. Overall study results and limits: Reliance on VDJdb matching favored anti-spike CD8 responses; private and CD4 specificities were missed.

Individual cDNA molecules were tagged with unique molecular identifiers. TCRdb re-derived calls from the 5' RACE reads in MiXCR, one entry per CDR3 protein. This repertoire shows about 64,000 distinct CDR3 sequences, 4.9% found once; its top ten account for 4.9%. The germline V and J ends were trimmed by 0 bases and 8 bases, with 17 bases remaining between them. The CDR3 sequence is 16 residues long. In germline, CDR1 is DFQATT, CDR2 SNEGSKA (reference sequence). About this clonotype: Its antigen is still unknown.

The V call is TRBV20-1, the J call TRBJ1-6; D gene uncertain. This TCR came from an adult who was a healthcare worker with PCR-confirmed SARS-CoV-2 infection or an uninfected control (not recorded which). Sequenced sample: whole blood. The CDR3 protein is CSARERAGPRDSPLHF. The CDR3 nucleotides read TGCAGTGCTAGAGAAAGGGCAGGTCCCCGAGATTCACCCCTCCACTTT.